A selection of T cell receptor beta chains follows, all from one sample in a study of cytomegalovirus exposure and HLA in healthy donors. The method was immunoSEQ multiplex PCR; TCRdb's version includes in-frame clones alone and lacks a portion of them. The sample yields roughly 140,000 clones, around 80% seen once. Sequencing input: PBMCs. These receptors came from a man aged 25 to 40 in good health and CMV-seronegative. CDR3s include the opening cysteine and the closing phenylalanine or tryptophan. The order of the fields is D gene, J gene, clone size, V gene, CDR3 length, CDR3 protein, CDR3 DNA. A D gene is named only where the DNA matches it firmly. Clone sizes are given selectively: once, few, many, or a class where the clone is expanded.

D: TRBD2; J: TRBJ2-2; size: -; V: TRBV28; length: 16; CDR3: CASSSQTSGRAGELFF; DNA: TGTGCCAGCAGTTCGCAGACTAGCGGGAGAGCCGGGGAGCTGTTTTTT
D: -; J: TRBJ2-7; size: -; V: TRBV2; length: 12; CDR3: CASSYSSTEQYF; DNA: TGTGCCAGCAGCTACTCCTCTACCGAGCAGTACTTC
D: TRBD1; J: TRBJ2-6; size: -; V: TRBV5-1; length: 14; CDR3: CASSSDREGNVLTF; DNA: TGCGCCAGCAGCTCCGACAGGGAAGGCAACGTCCTGACTTTC
D: -; J: TRBJ1-4; size: few; V: TRBV28; length: 14; CDR3: CASTTGPRGEKLFF; DNA: TGTGCCAGCACCACAGGACCCCGGGGGGAAAAACTGTTTTTT
D: TRBD1; J: TRBJ2-7; size: -; V: TRBV7-6; length: 15; CDR3: CASSLAGGTGYEQYF; DNA: TGTGCCAGCAGCTTAGCGGGGGGGACAGGGTACGAGCAGTACTTC
D: TRBD1; J: TRBJ1-1; size: once; V: TRBV5-6; length: 10; CDR3: CASCRGEAFF; DNA: TGTGCCAGCTGCAGGGGGGAAGCTTTCTTT
D: -; J: TRBJ2-1; size: -; V: TRBV30; length: 15; CDR3: CAWSTSLIPYNEQFF; DNA: TGTGCCTGGAGCACTAGCTTAATACCTTACAATGAGCAGTTCTTC
D: TRBD2; J: TRBJ2-5; size: -; V: TRBV7-2; length: 16; CDR3: CASSPVAGEDQETQYF; DNA: TGTGCCAGCAGCCCCGTAGCGGGGGAAGACCAAGAGACCCAGTACTTC
D: TRBD2; J: TRBJ2-5; size: -; V: TRBV7-2; length: 18; CDR3: CASSYRPGLPLGEETQYF; DNA: TGTGCCAGCAGCTACCGCCCGGGACTACCTCTAGGGGAGGAGACCCAGTACTTC
D: -; J: TRBJ1-5; size: -; V: TRBV6-5; length: 14; CDR3: CASSRGTSNQPQHF; DNA: TGTGCCAGCAGTCGCGGGACTAGCAATCAGCCCCAGCATTTT
D: TRBD1; J: TRBJ2-7; size: -; V: TRBV5-1; length: 14; CDR3: CASSWTGMSYEQYF; DNA: TGCGCCAGCAGCTGGACAGGGATGAGCTACGAGCAGTACTTC